Described below is a single TCR beta chain sequence and its context. Its matching antigen is unknown. Assay: immunoSEQ multiplex PCR; the TCRdb copy retains only in-frame clones and omits some. The sample lists about 140,000 clones; 91% were seen once. Germline CDR1 SGHKS, CDR2 YYEKEE (reference sequence). The CDR3 loop spans 11 amino acids. V dropped 5 bases and J dropped 6 bases, with 7 bases sitting between them. This entry comes from a study of T cell responses to AZD1222 COVID-19 vaccine. Study conclusions and caveats: Baseline testing showed seropositivity in only a handful of AZD1222 recipients. Vaccine-associated CD4 TCRs spanned spike, dominant at 160-218 and 743-854. Samples come after the peak T cell response, not at day 14.

The chain carries TRBV5-5 and TRBJ2-3; no clear D gene. The sequencing here drew on peripheral blood, taken 28 days after the second dose of the MenACWY control vaccine. The receptor was isolated from an adult who received the MenACWY meningococcal vaccine as a control. CDR3 amino acids: CASSLSDTQYF. The CDR3 region has the DNA TGTGCCAGCAGTTTATCCGATACGCAGTATTTT.